Following are 21 T cell receptor beta chains from one sample sequenced in a study of OX40 agonist ivuxolimab in advanced cancers. Generated by immunoSEQ multiplex PCR, the TCRdb table keeps only in-frame clones and is missing some. The profile covers tens of thousands of clones, with roughly 81% appearing a single time and about 7.3% taken by the ten largest. The sample in question was CD4+ or CD8+ T cells sorted from blood, obtained in a trial of the OX40 agonist ivuxolimab. These TCRs come from an adult with an advanced solid tumor such as melanoma, head and neck, liver or kidney cancer.

J is TRBJ2-6 and V is TRBV18; 10 bases agree with TRBD1. Per the germline V gene, CDR1 is KGHSH and CDR2 is LQKENI. The trim removed 6 bases at V and 2 bases at J, leaving 19 bases unmatched. CDR3 length equals 21 residues. The CDR3 DNA sequence: TGTGCCAGCTCCCCCAATGGCGGGACAGGGGCTCCTCTTGCTGGGGCCAACGTCCTGACTTTC. This translates into CASSPNGGTGAPLAGANVLTF. Supplemented by reference TRBV18 and TRBJ2-6, the full variable domain reads NAGVMQNPRHLVRRRGQEARLRCSPMKGHSHVYWYRQLPEEGLKFMVYLQKENIIDESGMPKERFSAEFPKEGPSILRIQQVVRGDSAAYFCASSPNGGTGAPLAGANVLTFGAGSRLTVL.

This clone was seen more than once but under ten times. CDR3 DNA sequence: TGTGCCACCAGCAGAGATACAGGGTTGGCCAAAAACATTCAGTACTTC. This encodes CATSRDTGLAKNIQYF. This chain joins TRBV15 and TRBJ2-4, with a possible D match to TRBD1 (6 bases). Trimming stripped 0 bases from V and 1 base from J, with 10 bases between. The CDR3 has 16 residues. Germline-derived CDR1 and CDR2 are LNHNV and YYDKDF (reference sequence).

The rearrangement links TRBV18 to TRBJ1-2, with TRBD1 as a possible D gene (6 bases). Trimming cost V 5 bases and J 4 bases, with 17 bases left between them. This CDR3 is built from 15 residues. CDR1 is KGHSH, CDR2 LQKENI, per germline. The CDR3 bases are TGTGCCAGCTCAGCAACGGGACAAGGACCCTATGGCTACACCTTC. Translating it yields CASSATGQGPYGYTF.

This clone was seen a handful of times. This chain's CDR3 is CASSYPSGNNEQFF. In DNA, the CDR3 is TGTGCCAGCAGTTACCCCTCGGGGAACAATGAGCAGTTCTTC. V is TRBV6-6 and J is TRBJ2-1, with TRBD2 as a possible D gene (5 bases). Germline CDR1 MNHNY, CDR2 SVGAGI (reference sequence). The CDR3 spans 14 residues. The V and J ends lost 2 bases and 5 bases respectively, with 10 bases between them.

The rearrangement links TRBV7-8 to TRBJ2-7, with a tentative D call TRBD1 (5 bases). Germline CDR1 reads SGHVS; CDR2 reads FQNEAQ. With 6 bases removed from V and 0 bases from J, the gap between germline ends came to 9 bases. CDR3 size: 13 residues. In DNA, the CDR3 is TGTGCCAGCAGTCTCGACAGCTCCTACGAGCAGTACTTC. It is translated as CASSLDSSYEQYF.

The chain uses TRBV5-1 and TRBJ2-7, with D perhaps TRBD1 (5 bases). V was trimmed by 4 bases and J by 6 bases, leaving 20 bases between them. Germline assignment: CDR1 SGHRS and CDR2 YFSETQ. The CDR3 is made up of 15 amino acids. The DNA of the CDR3 is TGCGCCAGCAGCGGGCAGGGCGGCGGAACTGGCGAGCAGTACTTC. Translated, it gives CASSGQGGGTGEQYF.

The chain joins TRBV7-8 to TRBJ1-1; no definite D call. The germline V gene encodes CDR1 SGHVS and CDR2 FQNEAQ. The V and J ends lost 0 bases and 3 bases respectively, with 8 bases between them. The CDR3 consists of 14 residues. For the CDR3, the DNA is TGTGCCAGCAGCTTAGCGCTAAGATACACTGAAGCTTTCTTT. The encoded protein is CASSLALRYTEAFF.

This sequence joins TRBV2 and TRBJ2-2, with D perhaps TRBD1 (6 bases). Per germline, CDR1 SNHLY and CDR2 FYNNEI. The CDR3 runs 16 residues. Between the trimmed V and J ends, which lost 3 bases and 4 bases, there was a span of 15 bases. Written as DNA, the CDR3 is TGTGCCAGCAGTGAGGGGGTTCTCAGGGGCACCGGGGAGCTGTTTTTT. Its protein product is CASSEGVLRGTGELFF.

This chain connects TRBV13 to TRBJ1-5, with D possibly being TRBD1 (5 bases). The CDR3 spans 16 residues. Trimming removed 3 bases from V and 4 bases from J, with 16 bases in between. Looked up from germline, CDR1 is PRHDT and CDR2 is FYEKMQ (reference sequence). CDR3 protein: CASSLGPHEENQPQHF. CDR3 DNA: TGTGCCAGCAGCTTGGGACCTCACGAGGAGAATCAGCCCCAGCATTTT.

The chain carries TRBV14 and TRBJ1-6, with 9 bases matching TRBD1. The J segment lost 13 bases and the V segment lost 5 bases, leaving 9 bases of the junction unmatched. The CDR3 spans 14 residues. Per germline, CDR1 SGHDN and CDR2 FVKESK. CDR3 protein: CASSAGQGYHPLHF. The CDR3 DNA sequence: TGTGCCAGCAGCGCGGGACAGGGCTATCACCCCCTCCACTTT.

V and J are TRBV7-8 and TRBJ1-1, with D maybe TRBD1 (6 bases). Germline values: CDR1 SGHVS, CDR2 FQNEAQ. The CDR3 loop spans 14 amino acids. V lost 5 bases, J lost 6 bases, and 16 bases lay in between. The CDR3 DNA is TGTGCCAGCAGCCCGGACAGACCCCAGGCTGAAGCTTTCTTT. Translation: CASSPDRPQAEAFF.

The chain couples TRBV23-1 to TRBJ1-4; 7 bases match TRBD1. TRBV23-1 is noted as an ORF with a role that remains uncertain. The ends lost 8 bases at V and 7 bases at J; junction bases unmatched: 13. The CDR3 runs to 15 residues. The CDR3 spells CASLTSGGVGEKLFF. The CDR3 nucleotides are TGCGCCAGCCTTACTTCAGGGGGGGTGGGTGAAAAACTGTTTTTT.

The rearrangement joins TRBV28 to TRBJ1-3; no reliable D call. This CDR3 contains 15 residues. CDR1 and CDR2 from the germline V gene are MDHEN and SYDVKM. V dropped 1 base and J dropped 4 bases, with 11 bases sitting between them. As DNA, the CDR3 is TGTGCCAGCAGTTTATATTCCTGGCCAGGAAACACCATATATTTT. Amino acids: CASSLYSWPGNTIYF. The whole variable domain, filled in from reference TRBV28 and TRBJ1-3, reads DVKVTQSSRYLVKRTGEKVFLECVQDMDHENMFWYRQDPGLGLRLIYFSYDVKMKEKGDIPEGYSVSREKKERFSLILESASTNQTSMYLCASSLYSWPGNTIYFGEGSWLTVV.

The chain recombines TRBV18 with TRBJ1-3; D perhaps matches TRBD1 (5 bases). With 6 bases removed from V and 0 bases from J, the gap between germline ends came to 9 bases. The CDR3 contains 14 residues. Germline-derived CDR1 and CDR2 are KGHSH and LQKENI. The CDR3 coding sequence is TGTGCCAGCTCCAGGGAGAACTCTGGAAACACCATATATTTT. Translating gives CASSRENSGNTIYF.

This chain joins TRBV6-1 and TRBJ1-3; D is unclear. V gave up 0 bases and J gave up 0 bases, with 9 bases separating them. Looked up from germline, CDR1 is MNHNS and CDR2 is SASEGT. The CDR3 sequence is 16 residues long. The CDR3 here is CASSEAAEVSGNTIYF. The CDR3 nucleotides read TGTGCCAGCAGTGAAGCGGCCGAGGTCTCTGGAAACACCATATATTTT.

The chain joins TRBV5-4 to TRBJ2-7; no firm D call. CDR1 and CDR2 from the germline V gene are SGHNT and YYREEE (reference sequence). The V gene lost 4 bases and the J gene lost 2 bases, with 10 bases spanning the gap. The CDR3 has 13 residues. The CDR3 nucleotides read TGTGCCAGCAGCCAGTCGTTGGCCTACGAGCAGTACTTC. Its protein is CASSQSLAYEQYF. Looking up the rest from reference TRBV5-4 and TRBJ2-7 gives the full variable domain: ETGVTQSPTHLIKTRGQQVTLRCSSQSGHNTVSWYQQALGQGPQFIFQYYREEENGRGNFPPRFSGLQFPNYSSELNVNALELDDSALYLCASSQSLAYEQYFGPGTRLTVT.

V usage is TRBV5-1 and J usage is TRBJ2-2; D call uncertain. In germline, CDR1 is SGHRS, CDR2 YFSETQ. Trimming stripped 2 bases from V and 6 bases from J, with 14 bases between. This CDR3 comprises 15 residues. In DNA form, the CDR3 reads TGCGCCAGCAGCTTCAGGTTTTCGGTGCCCGGGGAGCTGTTTTTT. Its translation is CASSFRFSVPGELFF.

The chain has TRBV12-5 and TRBJ2-5; TRBD2 aligns across 7 bases. The J call may be faulty, since TRBJ2-7 better matches the DNA end. The CDR3 extends over 16 amino acids. Germline CDR1 LGHNT, CDR2 FRNRAP. CDR3 sequence (DNA): TGTGCTAGTGGTTTAGGTGCGGGAGAGGTTTCCTACGAGCAGTACTTC. This encodes CASGLGAGEVSYEQYF.

The CDR3 DNA follows: TGTGCCAGCAGCATTAACCCCACTCAGGGGTATTATATGAACACTGAAGCTTTCTTT. Translation: CASSINPTQGYYMNTEAFF. This chain uses TRBV9 with TRBJ1-1; D may be TRBD1 (6 bases). V lost 4 bases and J 0 bases, leaving 25 bases between the germline ends. CDR3 length equals 19 residues. Germline CDR1 reads SGDLS; CDR2 reads YYNGEE. Looking up the rest from reference TRBV9 and TRBJ1-1 gives the full variable domain: DSGVTQTPKHLITATGQRVTLRCSPRSGDLSVYWYQQSLDQGLQFLIQYYNGEERAKGNILERFSAQQFPDLHSELNLSSLELGDSALYFCASSINPTQGYYMNTEAFFGQGTRLTVV.

V is TRBV25-1 and J is TRBJ2-5; 11 nucleotides agree with TRBD2. Germline CDR1 and CDR2: MGHDK and SYGVNS. V shed 4 bases, J shed 5 bases, and the junction held 6 bases outside the gene matches. The CDR3 is 15 amino acids. This CDR3 is CASSATSGSRETQYF. CDR3 coding DNA: TGTGCCAGCAGTGCAACTAGCGGGAGTAGGGAGACCCAGTACTTC.

The chain couples TRBV6-1 to TRBJ1-3; 8 bases match TRBD1. CDR1 MNHNS and CDR2 SASEGT come from the germline V gene. The junction had 4 bases not matched to a gene; V was cut back by 7 bases and J by 2 bases. CDR3 size: 14 residues. This CDR3 reads CASNPTGAGNTIYF. The CDR3 region has the DNA TGTGCCAGCAACCCGACAGGGGCTGGAAACACCATATATTTT.